These 15 T cell receptor beta chains originate from one sample sequenced in a study of blood T cell repertoires in COVID-19. The table came from immunoSEQ multiplex PCR; TCRdb's copy has only in-frame clones and leaves some out. The data hold about 120,000 clones, with approximately 81% observed a single time. The sample taken for sequencing was peripheral blood. These receptors all come from a man aged 45-65 years with acute or convalescent COVID-19.

As DNA, the CDR3 is TGCAGCGTTGACCCTGGGGGGTACCGCGGCTACACCTTC. It is translated as CSVDPGGYRGYTF. This chain links TRBV29-1 with TRBJ1-2; weak D call: TRBD1 (5 bases). V lost 3 bases to trimming and J lost 8 bases, with 16 bases between them. Germline loops: CDR1 SQVTM, CDR2 ANQGSEA. The CDR3 covers 13 residues.

This clone was counted once. In DNA form, the CDR3 reads TGCGCCAGCAGTGATCAGACTTCACTTCGCACAGATACGCAGTATTTT. The encoded protein is CASSDQTSLRTDTQYF. V is TRBV10-1 and J is TRBJ2-3; no clear D gene. The CDR3 sequence is 16 residues long. Germline CDR1 and CDR2: WNHNN and SYGVQD (reference sequence). Trimming removed 3 bases at V and 1 base at J, with 14 bases between.

The V and J genes are TRBV7-2 and TRBJ1-4; 8 bases map to TRBD1. In germline, CDR1 is SGHTA, CDR2 FQGNSA. V dropped 6 bases and J dropped 8; count of bases not matched to a gene: 11. The CDR3 is 15 amino acids. CDR3 sequence (DNA): TGTGCCAGCAGACAATTTCAGGGGGCTGGAGAAAAACTGTTTTTT. Translation: CASRQFQGAGEKLFF. The variable domain in full, with the rest retrieved from reference TRBV7-2 and TRBJ1-4, is GAGVSQSPSNKVTEKGKDVELRCDPISGHTALYWYRQSLGQGLEFLIYFQGNSAPDKSGLPSDRFSAERTGGSVSTLTIQRTQQEDSAVYLCASRQFQGAGEKLFFGSGTQLSVL.

The rearrangement joins TRBV3-1 (or the pseudogene TRBV3-2) to TRBJ2-3; D gene unclear. The germline CDR1 and CDR2 sequences are LGHDT and YNNKEL (reference sequence). CDR3 size: 14 residues. V dropped 4 bases and J dropped 1 base, with 9 bases sitting between them. For the CDR3, the DNA is TGTGCCAGCAGCCGCATTGCGGGCACAGATACGCAGTATTTT. Translation: CASSRIAGTDTQYF.

The chain carries TRBV18 and TRBJ1-4; D unclear. In germline, CDR1 is KGHSH, CDR2 LQKENI. This CDR3 has 14 amino acids. V gave up 3 bases and J gave up 6 bases, with 11 bases separating them. The CDR3 spells CASSPAGSDEKLFF. In DNA, the CDR3 is TGTGCCAGCTCACCGGCGGGGTCCGATGAAAAACTGTTTTTT.

The sample holds a few counts of this clone. V and J are TRBV3-1 (or the pseudogene TRBV3-2) and TRBJ1-5; no clear D gene. Trimming took 3 bases from V and 3 from J, leaving 15 bases between them. The CDR3 extends over 16 amino acids. CDR1 LGHDT and CDR2 YNNKEL come from the germline V gene (reference sequence). The chain's CDR3 is CASSQKSGLFNQPQHF. CDR3 nucleotide sequence: TGTGCCAGCAGCCAGAAAAGCGGACTGTTCAATCAGCCCCAGCATTTT.

The chain is built from TRBV19 and TRBJ1-3; possibly TRBD1 for D (5 bases). The V end lost 7 bases, the J end lost 0 bases, and 13 bases lay between the germline ends. The CDR3 is 15 residues long. The germline CDR1 and CDR2 sequences are LNHDA and SQIVND (reference sequence). The CDR3 DNA reads as TGTGCCAGTAAGAGACAGTATTTCTCTGGAAACACCATATATTTT. It translates to CASKRQYFSGNTIYF. Full variable domain (outside the CDR3, taken from reference TRBV19 and TRBJ1-3): DGGITQSPKYLFRKEGQNVTLSCEQNLNHDAMYWYRQDPGQGLRLIYYSQIVNDFQKGDIAEGYSVSREKKESFPLTVTSAQKNPTAFYLCASKRQYFSGNTIYFGEGSWLTVV.

This clone has just a few counts. The chain employs TRBV19 and TRBJ1-2; perhaps TRBD1 as D (5 bases). The V end was cut by 3 bases, the J end by 4 bases, with 12 bases between. Germline values: CDR1 LNHDA, CDR2 SQIVND (reference sequence). The CDR3 loop spans 14 amino acids. CDR3 protein: CASSIGGHIYGYTF. The CDR3 region has the DNA TGTGCCAGTAGTATTGGCGGACACATCTATGGCTACACCTTC.

The chain carries TRBV4-1 and TRBJ1-4; D not certain. Trimming left V 0 bases short and J 8 bases short, with 16 bases between. Germline V CDR1 and CDR2: MGHRA, YSYEKL. The CDR3 has 16 amino acids. CDR3 DNA sequence: TGCGCCAGCAGCCAAGACAGCGGAATTCACAGCGAAAAACTGTTTTTT. It encodes CASSQDSGIHSEKLFF.

V and J are TRBV7-3 and TRBJ1-1; possible D gene TRBD1, 5 bases. This CDR3 is built from 15 residues. Trimming stripped 4 bases from V and 5 bases from J, with 17 bases between. Germline lookup yields CDR1 SGHTA and CDR2 FQGTGA. This chain's CDR3 is CASSSGPAGRTEAFF. The DNA for the CDR3 is TGTGCCAGCAGCTCGGGACCCGCCGGGAGGACTGAAGCTTTCTTT.

The V and J genes are TRBV23-1 and TRBJ2-7; 7 bases map to TRBD1. TRBV23-1 is an ORF, with its function uncertain. This CDR3 has 15 amino acids. V shed 4 bases, J shed 5 bases, and the junction held 11 bases outside the gene matches. The CDR3 DNA reads as TGCGCCAGCAGTCCACCGGACAGGCCGAGCAACGAGCAGTACGTC. Translating it yields CASSPPDRPSNEQYV.

V and J are TRBV3-1 (or the pseudogene TRBV3-2) and TRBJ2-5; perhaps TRBD2 as D (6 bases). This CDR3 spans 15 amino acids. The V gene lost 3 bases and the J gene lost 0 bases, with 11 bases spanning the gap. The V gene's germline CDR1 is LGHDT and CDR2 YNNKEL (reference sequence). CDR3 amino acids: CASSQDRDYQETQYF. CDR3 DNA sequence: TGTGCCAGCAGCCAGGACCGGGACTACCAAGAGACCCAGTACTTC.

The chain has TRBV3-1 (or the pseudogene TRBV3-2) and TRBJ2-3; TRBD2 agrees at 11 bases. Germline CDR1 reads LGHDT; CDR2 reads YNNKEL (reference sequence). The CDR3 has 15 residues. The V gene end was trimmed by 2 bases and the J gene end by 14 bases; junction bases not matched to a gene: 12. In nucleotides, the CDR3 is TGTGCCAGCAGCCAAAGCGGCCTAGCGGGGGGACTATGGTATTTT. This translates into CASSQSGLAGGLWYF.

The CDR3 loop reads CASSYGQGGNTIYF. CDR3 DNA sequence: TGCGCCAGCAGTTATGGACAGGGAGGAAACACCATATATTTT. V gene TRBV5-1 combines with J gene TRBJ1-3, with 8 bases aligning to TRBD1. The CDR3 runs to 14 residues. V dropped 5 bases and J dropped 4; count of bases not matched to a gene: 5. CDR1 SGHRS and CDR2 YFSETQ come from the germline V gene.

The rearrangement joins TRBV6-6 to TRBJ1-4; D is possibly TRBD1 (6 bases). The CDR3 has 13 residues. Trimming pared 2 bases from V and 8 bases from J, leaving 9 bases between. Germline-derived CDR1 and CDR2 are MNHNY and SVGAGI (reference sequence). For the CDR3, the DNA is TGTGCCAGCAGTTACCTGACAGGCGAAAAACTGTTTTTT. This gives the protein CASSYLTGEKLFF.